This is a list of T cell receptor beta chains from one sample in a study of T cells in Graves' hyperthyroidism and ophthalmopathy. TCRdb passed the multiplex PCR reads through MiXCR, listing each CDR3 protein once. In the table there are approximately 400,000 distinct CDR3 sequences, about 14% of which are singletons. Specimen: blood. These receptors originate from a man aged 25 to 40 with Graves' hyperthyroidism that later progressed to Graves' ophthalmopathy. The CDR3 runs from the conserved cysteine through the conserved F or W. Fields, in order: D gene, CDR3 length, J gene, clone size, V gene, CDR3 protein, CDR3 DNA. The D gene is left open where the match is weak. Size tells how often a clone was seen (once, few, many) or the class of an expanded clone, and some rows leave it out.

d_gene: .; len: 13; j_gene: TRBJ1-1; abundance: many; v_gene: TRBV6-1; CDR3aa: CASSYGGGTEAFF; CDR3nt: TGTGCCAGCAGTTACGGTGGGGGAACTGAAGCTTTCTTT
d_gene: TRBD2; len: 17; j_gene: TRBJ2-1; abundance: many; v_gene: TRBV24-1; CDR3aa: CATSDPSEAGGYNEQFF; CDR3nt: TGTGCCACCAGTGATCCCTCGGAAGCGGGGGGTTACAATGAGCAGTTCTTC
d_gene: .; len: 14; j_gene: TRBJ2-7; abundance: .; v_gene: TRBV4-1; CDR3aa: CASSQVGRYYEQYF; CDR3nt: TGCGCCAGCAGCCAAGTCGGCCGTTACTACGAGCAGTACTTC
d_gene: .; len: 13; j_gene: TRBJ1-5; abundance: many; v_gene: TRBV30; CDR3aa: CAWSGGSDQPQHF; CDR3nt: TGTGCCTGGAGTGGGGGGTCGGATCAGCCCCAGCATTTT
d_gene: TRBD1; len: 14; j_gene: TRBJ1-1; abundance: many; v_gene: TRBV6-1; CDR3aa: CASTITGGNTEAFF; CDR3nt: TGTGCCAGCACCATAACAGGGGGCAACACTGAAGCTTTCTTT
d_gene: .; len: 14; j_gene: TRBJ2-6; abundance: few; v_gene: TRBV12-3/TRBV12-4; CDR3aa: CASDSGGENNVLTF; CDR3nt: TGTGCCAGCGACTCCGGCGGAGAAAACAACGTCCTGACTTTC
d_gene: TRBD2; len: 17; j_gene: TRBJ2-1; abundance: many; v_gene: TRBV2; CDR3aa: CASSISSEAGGPGEQFF; CDR3nt: TGTGCCAGCAGTATTTCCTCAGAAGCGGGGGGGCCTGGTGAGCAGTTCTTC
d_gene: TRBD1; len: 14; j_gene: TRBJ2-5; abundance: many; v_gene: TRBV3-1; CDR3aa: CASSQFTGGETQYF; CDR3nt: TGTGCCAGCAGCCAGTTTACAGGGGGAGAGACCCAGTACTTC
d_gene: .; len: 11; j_gene: TRBJ1-1; abundance: many; v_gene: TRBV2; CDR3aa: CASSPAREAFF; CDR3nt: TGTGCCAGCAGCCCCGCAAGAGAAGCTTTCTTT
d_gene: .; len: 12; j_gene: TRBJ2-5; abundance: many; v_gene: TRBV12-3/TRBV12-4; CDR3aa: CASSSALQTQYF; CDR3nt: TGTGCCAGCAGTTCCGCTCTCCAGACCCAGTACTTC
d_gene: TRBD2; len: 15; j_gene: TRBJ2-5; abundance: .; v_gene: TRBV7-7; CDR3aa: CASSPGAGGQETQYF; CDR3nt: TGTGCCAGCAGCCCCGGGGCGGGGGGGCAAGAGACCCAGTACTTC
d_gene: .; len: 16; j_gene: TRBJ2-1; abundance: few; v_gene: TRBV11-2; CDR3aa: CASSATGTLGGNEQFF; CDR3nt: TGTGCCAGCAGCGCGACCGGGACATTGGGGGGCAATGAGCAGTTCTTC
d_gene: TRBD2; len: 16; j_gene: TRBJ2-5; abundance: few; v_gene: TRBV30; CDR3aa: CAWDRRGGHPGETQYF; CDR3nt: TGTGCCTGGGATCGACGGGGGGGACATCCAGGGGAGACCCAGTACTTC
d_gene: .; len: 15; j_gene: TRBJ2-1; abundance: .; v_gene: TRBV7-2; CDR3aa: CASSTTQGLYNEQSF; CDR3nt: TGCGCCAGCAGTACAACACAGGGCCTTTACAATGAGCAGTCCTTC
d_gene: .; len: 16; j_gene: TRBJ2-3; abundance: many; v_gene: TRBV7-9; CDR3aa: CASSPGTRGRTDTQYF; CDR3nt: TGTGCCAGCAGTCCCGGGACCCGTGGTCGCACAGATACGCAGTATTTT
d_gene: .; len: 16; j_gene: TRBJ1-6; abundance: .; v_gene: TRBV20-1; CDR3aa: CSAAELLHRLNSPLHF; CDR3nt: TGCAGTGCCGCCGAACTTCTCCACAGGCTAAATTCACCCCTCCACTTT
d_gene: .; len: 14; j_gene: TRBJ2-7; abundance: many; v_gene: TRBV5-1; CDR3aa: CASSFSPRSYEQYF; CDR3nt: TGCGCCAGCAGCTTCTCCCCCCGCTCCTACGAGCAGTACTTC
d_gene: .; len: 15; j_gene: TRBJ1-3; abundance: .; v_gene: TRBV7-2; CDR3aa: CASSLESGSGNTIYF; CDR3nt: TGTGCCAGCAGCCTGGAGTCTGGGTCGGGAAACACCATATATTTT
d_gene: TRBD2; len: 14; j_gene: TRBJ2-5; abundance: few; v_gene: TRBV20-1; CDR3aa: CSAMVAGGQETQYF; CDR3nt: TGCAGTGCTATGGTAGCGGGAGGGCAAGAGACCCAGTACTTC
d_gene: TRBD1; len: 17; j_gene: TRBJ1-1; abundance: .; v_gene: TRBV19; CDR3aa: CASSRPGQEYSNTEAFF; CDR3nt: TGTGCCAGTAGTAGACCGGGACAGGAATACTCGAACACTGAAGCTTTCTTT
d_gene: .; len: 13; j_gene: TRBJ1-3; abundance: .; v_gene: TRBV6-1; CDR3aa: CASSGSVGNTIYF; CDR3nt: TGTGCCAGCAGCGGGAGTGTTGGAAACACCATATATTTT
d_gene: .; len: 13; j_gene: TRBJ1-5; abundance: many; v_gene: TRBV28; CDR3aa: CASTPSYGFPQHF; CDR3nt: TGTGCCAGCACCCCGAGCTATGGGTTTCCCCAGCATTTT
d_gene: TRBD2; len: 15; j_gene: TRBJ2-2; abundance: few; v_gene: TRBV4-1; CDR3aa: CASSQYGGAVGELFF; CDR3nt: TGCGCCAGCAGCCAGTACGGGGGGGCCGTCGGGGAGCTGTTTTTT
d_gene: .; len: 14; j_gene: TRBJ1-6; abundance: few; v_gene: TRBV20-1; CDR3aa: CSARVPGSFSPLHF; CDR3nt: TGCAGTGCTAGAGTCCCAGGGAGCTTCTCACCCCTCCACTTT
d_gene: TRBD1; len: 17; j_gene: TRBJ1-5; abundance: many; v_gene: TRBV28; CDR3aa: CASSLSAETGYNQPQHF; CDR3nt: TGTGCCAGCAGTTTATCAGCCGAGACAGGGTACAATCAGCCCCAGCATTTT
d_gene: .; len: 11; j_gene: TRBJ2-1; abundance: many; v_gene: TRBV11-3; CDR3aa: CASSFTNEQFF; CDR3nt: TGTGCCAGCAGCTTTACCAATGAGCAGTTCTTC
d_gene: .; len: 14; j_gene: TRBJ2-3; abundance: few; v_gene: TRBV6-1; CDR3aa: CASSFERYSDTQYF; CDR3nt: TGTGCCAGCAGTTTTGAGCGGTACTCGGATACGCAGTATTTT
d_gene: TRBD1; len: 16; j_gene: TRBJ1-5; abundance: many; v_gene: TRBV19; CDR3aa: CASSRTGGEVGQPQHF; CDR3nt: TGTGCCAGTAGCCGGACAGGGGGCGAGGTGGGTCAGCCCCAGCATTTT
d_gene: TRBD1; len: 16; j_gene: TRBJ2-7; abundance: few; v_gene: TRBV11-2; CDR3aa: CASSLWGRGTSGKQYF; CDR3nt: TGTGCCAGCAGCTTATGGGGCAGGGGGACCTCCGGCAAGCAGTACTTC
d_gene: .; len: 15; j_gene: TRBJ1-1; abundance: .; v_gene: TRBV3-1; CDR3aa: CASSPGAGWNTEAFF; CDR3nt: TGTGCCAGCAGCCCCGGCGCGGGGTGGAACACTGAAGCTTTCTTT
d_gene: TRBD1; len: 15; j_gene: TRBJ1-4; abundance: few; v_gene: TRBV11-2; CDR3aa: CASSRRGPAGEKLFF; CDR3nt: TGTGCCAGCAGCCGGAGGGGGCCAGCAGGTGAAAAACTGTTTTTT
d_gene: .; len: 16; j_gene: TRBJ2-7; abundance: few; v_gene: TRBV29-1; CDR3aa: CSVGGDSQLNYYEQYF; CDR3nt: TGCAGCGTGGGGGGAGACAGCCAACTAAATTACTACGAGCAGTACTTC